One and the same sample provided the 4 T cell receptor beta chains below, sequenced in a study of T cells after somatic rescue of genetic block. Using immunoSEQ multiplex PCR, the repertoire was profiled, and TCRdb retains in-frame clones only, with some absent. This sample carries roughly 120,000 clones, about 93% of them seen once, and the ten largest clones take about 1.5%. Sequenced material: peripheral blood mononuclear cells (PBMCs). Receptors were obtained from a woman between 18 and 29 years old.

This chain connects TRBV5-6 to TRBJ2-5; TRBD2 matches at 10 bases. From germline, CDR1 is SGHDT and CDR2 YYEEEE. V lost 6 bases, J lost 5 bases, and 10 bases stayed unmatched. This CDR3 contains 15 residues. CDR3 nucleotides: TGTGCCAGCACCCAGCCTAGCGGGGGAGGGGAGACCCAGTACTTC. Its translation: CASTQPSGGGETQYF. The whole variable domain, remainder taken from reference TRBV5-6 and TRBJ2-5, is DAGVTQSPTHLIKTRGQQVTLRCSPKSGHDTVSWYQQALGQGPQFIFQYYEEEERQRGNFPDRFSGHQFPNYSSELNVNALLLGDSALYLCASTQPSGGGETQYFGPGTRLLVL.

The chain joins TRBV19 to TRBJ1-1, with a weak D call TRBD1 (6 bases). The germline CDR1 and CDR2 sequences are LNHDA and SQIVND (reference sequence). V was trimmed by 1 base and J by 4 bases, leaving 10 bases between them. The CDR3 is 14 amino acids. The DNA for the CDR3 is TGTGCCAGTAGTATAGGGGGGCAGAGCACTGAAGCTTTCTTT. Translation: CASSIGGQSTEAFF.

In this sample, this clone turned up once. The V call is TRBV9, the J call TRBJ1-2; 7 bases align to TRBD1. CDR1 is SGDLS, CDR2 YYNGEE, per germline. With 4 bases clipped from V and 5 bases from J, the junction kept 11 bases outside the gene matches. This CDR3 is 15 amino acids long. The CDR3 DNA reads TGTGCCAGCAGCCCCTTAGACAGGGCGTTGTATGGCTACACCTTC. Amino acid sequence: CASSPLDRALYGYTF.

The V gene is TRBV19, the J gene TRBJ2-7, with 8 bases that match TRBD1. J gave up 4 bases and V 3 bases, and 8 bases lay outside the gene matches. The CDR3 spans 15 residues. CDR1 and CDR2 (germline): LNHDA, SQIVND (reference sequence). The CDR3 DNA reads as TGTGCCAGTAGTATGGGGGCAGGGGGCTTGTACGAGCAGTACTTC. Its translation: CASSMGAGGLYEQYF.